This entry concerns a single T cell receptor (beta chain). The CDR3 length is 11 residues. Germline V gene sequence: CDR1 DFQATT, CDR2 SNEGSKA (reference sequence). The data derive from a study of blood T cell repertoires in COVID-19. Study overall: PBMCs, B-cell-depleted T cells, or T cells were the source of the cDNA or gDNA that made up the material.

It was during active infection that Seattle patients were enrolled and then longitudinally followed. The data were produced by immunoSEQ multiplex PCR, yet TCRdb's version contains in-frame clones alone and is incomplete. Counted here are about 320,000 clones, 88% occurring once; the ten biggest clones make up approximately 1.6%. The sequence came from a woman under 40 with COVID-19, enrolled during active disease. This sequence joins TRBV20-1 and TRBJ1-2, with D unclear. Sequencing input: peripheral blood. DNA of the CDR3: TGCAGCGTCTACTATTTCTATGGCTACACCTTC. Residues: CSVYYFYGYTF.